These T cell receptor beta chains were read from a single sample in a study of early T cells in non-severe SARS-CoV-2 infection. Using its own MiXCR run on the 5' RACE reads, TCRdb lists one record per CDR3 protein. Of 60,000 to 85,000 distinct CDR3 sequences detected, less than 20% appear once; the ten largest clones hold about 12%. Sequenced: whole blood. Receptors were obtained from an adult who was a healthcare worker with PCR-confirmed SARS-CoV-2 infection or an uninfected control (not recorded which). Both conserved end residues are trimmed from each CDR3. Each record gives: J gene, V gene, clone size, D gene, CDR3 protein. The D gene is left open where the match is weak. Size is stated for part of the rows, as once, few or many counts, or as a class when the clone is expanded.

TRBJ1-3 | TRBV7-9 | . | . | ASSSGGATGNTIY
TRBJ2-7 | TRBV29-1 | few | . | SAGEAYEQY
TRBJ2-2 | TRBV6-6 | many | . | ASSYSSGLYTGELF
TRBJ2-1 | TRBV5-4 | . | TRBD2 | ASSFAGGTRNEQF
TRBJ1-2 | TRBV6-6 | . | . | ASSYRGNHGYT
TRBJ2-3 | TRBV6-1 | . | . | ASSEFRGADTQY
TRBJ2-3 | TRBV29-1 | many | . | SVDGGGGDTQY
TRBJ2-7 | TRBV7-6 | few | . | ASSLVGGGEGHPYEQY
TRBJ2-7 | TRBV21-1 | . | . | ANLLRQGDTHEQY
TRBJ2-7 | TRBV28 | . | TRBD1 | ASSFEDRVKDEQY
TRBJ1-2 | TRBV20-1 | . | TRBD1 | SATMGQGQINYGYT
TRBJ2-2 | TRBV5-1 | . | TRBD1 | ASRHAGQGYTGELF
TRBJ2-1 | TRBV29-1 | once | TRBD1 | SAEEGQGNEQF
TRBJ2-7 | TRBV20-1 | many | . | SARDPGTSSYEQY
TRBJ2-1 | TRBV27 | many | TRBD2 | ASSLLAGGLV
TRBJ2-2 | TRBV5-4 | many | TRBD1 | ASSHRDRPGELF
TRBJ2-1 | TRBV6-2/TRBV6-3 | few | TRBD1 | ASSYSRNRDSNNEQF
TRBJ2-1 | TRBV30 | . | . | AWSGTNEQF
TRBJ2-7 | TRBV10-2 | . | . | ASKSGGGSYEQY
TRBJ1-1 | TRBV5-5 | few | TRBD1 | ASSWTGRNTEAF
TRBJ2-5 | TRBV6-5 | . | TRBD1 | ASSSRTGHQETQY
TRBJ2-6 | TRBV29-1 | few | . | SVTVGANVLT
TRBJ2-5 | TRBV28 | . | . | ASSLGAASHGETQY
TRBJ2-5 | TRBV20-1 | few | . | SAIPSANQETQY
TRBJ2-5 | TRBV10-3 | many | . | AISAATGIEETQY
TRBJ2-3 | TRBV20-1 | few | . | SALQGDTQY
TRBJ2-7 | TRBV6-6 | few | TRBD1 | ASSPPGQGIEQY
TRBJ2-7 | TRBV29-1 | few | . | SVGQETYEQY
TRBJ1-2 | TRBV6-4 | few | . | ASSVCYGYT
TRBJ2-3 | TRBV29-1 | . | TRBD2 | SVDPLAGGTDTQY
TRBJ2-1 | TRBV19 | . | . | ASSTEVLGYNEQF
TRBJ1-1 | TRBV19 | . | . | ASSILGSGTEAF
TRBJ2-7 | TRBV7-9 | few | . | ASRDTYEQY
TRBJ2-1 | TRBV7-3 | . | . | ASSSTGIGDEQF
TRBJ2-3 | TRBV20-1 | many | . | SARLANTDTQY
TRBJ2-1 | TRBV7-6 | few | TRBD2 | ASSLTSGSFEQF
TRBJ2-1 | TRBV2 | . | TRBD2 | ASSEAPWTSLNEQF
TRBJ2-3 | TRBV3-1 | . | TRBD2 | ASSQGGTSGRNTQY
TRBJ1-6 | TRBV5-1 | many | . | ASSLDDGRRSPLH
TRBJ2-1 | TRBV4-1 | . | . | ASSHAQGVIYNEQF
TRBJ1-1 | TRBV5-1 | few | . | ASSSQGWTEAF
TRBJ1-4 | TRBV11-3 | few | . | ASSGRNEKLF
TRBJ1-1 | TRBV6-6 | . | . | ASSRGTEAF
TRBJ2-5 | TRBV19 | few | TRBD2 | ASSLGTSGLETQY
TRBJ2-7 | TRBV7-2 | few | TRBD2 | ASSLSSGRAIEQY
TRBJ2-5 | TRBV4-2 | few | . | ASSPQGSWGKETQY